A single sample is the source of the 14 T cell receptor beta chains below, sequenced in a study of T-cell reconstitution after alpha-beta-depleted transplantation in children. Unique molecular identifiers featured in how the TCRbeta library was prepared. TCRdb recomputed calls from the PCR reads with MiXCR, one row per CDR3 protein. The data show 670,000 or so distinct CDR3 sequences, with about an eighth seen just once and about 0.77% held by the top ten. The sequences come from PBMCs, collected before TCRalphabeta/CD19-depleted stem cell transplant. The receptors were gathered from a girl aged 2 to 9 with congenital amegakaryocytic thrombocytopenia, due to receive a stem cell transplant.

The sample holds a few counts of this clonotype. This chain links TRBV30 with TRBJ2-7, with 10 nucleotides matching TRBD2. Germline CDR1 is GTSNPN and CDR2 is SVGIG (reference sequence). The CDR3 is 20 amino acids. V was pared by 3 bases and J by 3 bases, with 23 bases of the junction left unmatched. The CDR3 is CAWRGTRRASGSVTDYEQYF. The CDR3 DNA reads as TGTGCCTGGAGGGGGACGAGGCGGGCTAGCGGGAGTGTCACGGACTACGAGCAGTACTTC.

In this sample, this clonotype turned up a few times. The chain recombines TRBV5-5 with TRBJ1-2, with TRBD1 matching over 7 bases. There are 17 residues in the CDR3. The V segment lost 4 bases and the J segment 14 bases; nucleotides outside the gene matches: 26. The germline V gene encodes CDR1 SGHKS and CDR2 YYEKEE (reference sequence). The CDR3 DNA is TGTGCCAGCAGCAACGAACCCGAAAAAACGGGACAGCCCCGAGGAACCTTC. This translates into CASSNEPEKTGQPRGTF.

Points on this clonotype: A clone one base away is much larger, so this may be a read error. Given the absence of the conserved phenylalanine or tryptophan at the CDR3 end, a read error is likely. The chain links TRBV24-1 to TRBJ2-1; 9 bases are shared with TRBD2. This CDR3 region has 14 residues. Germline lookup yields CDR1 KGHDR and CDR2 SFDVKD. J lost 7 bases, V lost 9 bases, and 9 bases had no gene match. CDR3 amino acids: CATVGGRGGNEQFL. As DNA, the CDR3 is TGTGCCACCGTAGGCGGGAGGGGGGGGAATGAGCAGTTCTTG.

The chain is built from TRBV12-3 or TRBV12-4 and TRBJ1-2, with no clear D. V lost 5 bases and J lost 2, with 12 bases in between. CDR3 length: 14 amino acids. CDR3 residues: CASSPALYNYGYTF. For the CDR3, the DNA is TGTGCCAGCAGTCCGGCACTGTACAACTATGGCTACACCTTC.

This chain links TRBV5-1 with TRBJ2-1, with D tentatively TRBD2 (6 bases). This CDR3 contains 17 residues. Germline CDR1 SGHRS, CDR2 YFSETQ. V lost 3 bases and J lost 4, with 20 bases in between. The CDR3 nucleotides are TGCGCCAGCAGCTCTCCTAGCGCCCAGCCCGCTTACAATGAGCAGTTCTTC. Its translation: CASSSPSAQPAYNEQFF.

In its sample, this clonotype was seen a few times. V is TRBV6-2 or TRBV6-3 and J is TRBJ2-1; TRBD2 agrees at 13 bases. The CDR3 loop spans 16 amino acids. Germline CDR1 and CDR2: MNHEY and SVGEGT. After removal of 2 bases from V and 7 bases from J, the junction contained 5 bases not matched to a gene. In DNA form, the CDR3 reads TGTGCCAGCAGTTACGTACTAGCGGGAGGGAATAATGAGCAGTTCTTC. Protein: CASSYVLAGGNNEQFF.

This clonotype was recorded a few times. The rearrangement uses TRBV7-2 and TRBJ2-7; D possibly corresponds to TRBD2 (6 bases). This CDR3 is 15 amino acids long. V lost 4 bases to trimming and J lost 0 bases, with 13 bases between them. The V gene's germline CDR1 is SGHTA and CDR2 FQGNSA. The CDR3 reads CASSSSGTYSYEQYF. CDR3 coding DNA: TGTGCCAGCAGCTCGTCCGGGACTTACTCCTACGAGCAGTACTTC.

The chain joins TRBV20-1 to TRBJ1-6; D gene ambiguous. CDR1 DFQATT and CDR2 SNEGSKA come from the germline V gene (reference sequence). V was shortened by 6 bases and J by 0 bases, with 9 bases between the two germline ends. The CDR3 is 14 residues long. DNA of the CDR3: TGCAGTGCAAAGGGTAGCTCCTATAATTCACCCCTCCACTTT. Translation: CSAKGSSYNSPLHF.

This clonotype was observed many times. The CDR3 DNA reads as TGCAGCGTTGAAGGGAAGAACACCGGGGAGCTGTTTTTT. Amino acids: CSVEGKNTGELFF. The rearrangement links TRBV29-1 to TRBJ2-2; D unresolved. From germline, CDR1 is SQVTM and CDR2 ANQGSEA. V lost 1 base to trimming and J lost 1 base, with 4 bases between them. CDR3 length equals 13 residues.

Notes on this clonotype: A much larger clone lies one base from this, so it may be a read error. This chain joins TRBV6-5 and TRBJ2-2, with 9 bases matching TRBD2. There are 16 residues in the CDR3. Germline lookup yields CDR1 MNHEY and CDR2 SVGAGI. The V gene end was trimmed by 4 bases and the J gene end by 4 bases; junction bases not matched to a gene: 7. CDR3 coding DNA: TGTGCCAGCAGTTTTGTAGCGGGAGAGAGCACCGGGGAGCTGTTTTTT. Its translation is CASSFVAGESTGELFF.

This clonotype has just a few counts. V usage is TRBV5-1 and J usage is TRBJ2-7; D might be TRBD1 (5 bases). The CDR3 runs 13 residues. The germline V and J ends were trimmed by 1 base and 6 bases, with 11 bases remaining between them. Germline V gene lookup returns CDR1 SGHRS and CDR2 YFSETQ. The CDR3 here is CASSLLDNTEQYF. For the CDR3, the DNA is TGCGCCAGCAGCTTGCTGGACAACACCGAGCAGTACTTC.

This clonotype was detected many times. This chain joins TRBV5-1 and TRBJ2-7; 11 bases align to TRBD2. The CDR3 runs 15 residues. CDR1 is SGHRS, CDR2 YFSETQ, per germline. Germline trimming cut 3 bases from V and 4 bases from J; bases unmatched to any gene: 6. CDR3 residues: CASSSTSGMSYEQYF. In DNA form, the CDR3 reads TGCGCCAGCAGCTCGACTAGCGGGATGAGTTACGAGCAGTACTTC.

This clonotype was detected only a few times. The chain is built from TRBV29-1 and TRBJ1-5, with D possibly being TRBD1 (5 bases). CDR1 and CDR2 from the germline V gene are SQVTM and ANQGSEA. V was cut by 7 bases and J by 1 base, with 11 bases left in between. This CDR3 spans 13 amino acids. The CDR3 loop is CSAGGASNQPQHF. The DNA for the CDR3 is TGCAGCGCCGGAGGGGCAAGCAATCAGCCCCAGCATTTT.

This clonotype was observed many times. CDR3 DNA sequence: TGTGCCAGCAGTTTAGAGTACAGGCAGTTCTTC. Its translation: CASSLEYRQFF. This chain links TRBV12-3 or TRBV12-4 with TRBJ2-1; D call uncertain. The CDR3 runs to 11 residues. V lost 1 base to trimming and J lost 12 bases, with 7 bases between them.